Listed below are T cell receptor beta chains from one sample, sequenced in a study of cytomegalovirus exposure and HLA in healthy donors. The repertoire was sequenced with immunoSEQ multiplex PCR; TCRdb's copy has only in-frame clones and lacks some. This table has about 110,000 clones, about 60% appearing once. Source material: PBMCs. These receptors were collected from a woman in her thirties in good health and CMV-seronegative. Both conserved end residues are part of each CDR3. The order of the fields is clone size, V gene, D gene, J gene, CDR3 protein, CDR3 DNA. D genes are given only for firm matches. Clone sizes are given selectively: once, few, many, or a class where the clone is expanded.

clone_size: NA
v_call: TRBV27
d_call: TRBD1
j_call: TRBJ1-1
cdr3_aa: CASSPRQGGTEAFF
cdr3_nt: TGTGCCAGCAGCCCAAGACAGGGGGGCACTGAAGCTTTCTTT

clone_size: NA
v_call: TRBV4-3
d_call: TRBD1
j_call: TRBJ1-2
cdr3_aa: CASSQGIDRGYGYTF
cdr3_nt: TGCGCCAGCAGCCAAGGCATAGACAGGGGCTATGGCTACACCTTC

clone_size: few
v_call: TRBV5-5
d_call: NA
j_call: TRBJ1-5
cdr3_aa: CASSLDSQNQPQHF
cdr3_nt: TGTGCCAGCAGCTTGGACAGCCAAAATCAGCCCCAGCATTTT

clone_size: few
v_call: TRBV28
d_call: NA
j_call: TRBJ1-1
cdr3_aa: CASIAGVNTEAFF
cdr3_nt: TGTGCCAGCATCGCGGGTGTGAACACTGAAGCTTTCTTT

clone_size: few
v_call: TRBV4-2
d_call: NA
j_call: TRBJ1-3
cdr3_aa: CASSQEGDWGAFSGNTIYF
cdr3_nt: TGTGCCAGCAGCCAAGAAGGGGACTGGGGAGCCTTCTCTGGAAACACCATATATTTT

clone_size: NA
v_call: TRBV15
d_call: NA
j_call: TRBJ1-1
cdr3_aa: CATSRDLPGGDTEAFF
cdr3_nt: TGTGCCACCAGCAGAGATCTTCCGGGAGGGGACACTGAAGCTTTCTTT

clone_size: NA
v_call: TRBV5-1
d_call: TRBD1
j_call: TRBJ2-5
cdr3_aa: CASSLTGTGQETQYF
cdr3_nt: TGCGCCAGCAGTCTTACCGGGACAGGCCAAGAGACCCAGTACTTC

clone_size: NA
v_call: TRBV19
d_call: NA
j_call: TRBJ1-2
cdr3_aa: CASSIIGRENGYTF
cdr3_nt: TGTGCCAGTAGTATAATAGGAAGGGAGAATGGCTACACCTTC

clone_size: NA
v_call: TRBV11-3
d_call: NA
j_call: TRBJ2-2
cdr3_aa: CASSLDPGMNTGELFF
cdr3_nt: TGTGCCAGCAGCTTAGATCCCGGGATGAACACCGGGGAGCTGTTTTTT

clone_size: NA
v_call: TRBV28
d_call: NA
j_call: TRBJ2-7
cdr3_aa: CASSPGWGDEQYF
cdr3_nt: TGTGCCAGCAGTCCAGGGTGGGGGGACGAGCAGTACTTC

clone_size: NA
v_call: TRBV6-5
d_call: NA
j_call: TRBJ2-1
cdr3_aa: CASSYSPSPARDEQFF
cdr3_nt: TGTGCCAGCAGTTACTCTCCTAGCCCGGCACGGGATGAGCAGTTCTTC

clone_size: NA
v_call: TRBV14
d_call: NA
j_call: TRBJ1-1
cdr3_aa: CASSQGVANTEAFF
cdr3_nt: TGTGCCAGCAGCCAAGGGGTAGCCAACACTGAAGCTTTCTTT

clone_size: few
v_call: TRBV7-9
d_call: TRBD1
j_call: TRBJ1-1
cdr3_aa: CASSPGQGNTEAFF
cdr3_nt: TGTGCCAGCAGCCCCGGACAGGGAAACACTGAAGCTTTCTTT

clone_size: few
v_call: TRBV9
d_call: NA
j_call: TRBJ1-3
cdr3_aa: CASTQTGGFGNTIYF
cdr3_nt: TGTGCCAGCACCCAAACCGGGGGGTTCGGAAACACCATATATTTT

clone_size: NA
v_call: TRBV27
d_call: NA
j_call: TRBJ2-5
cdr3_aa: CASSRTRQETQYF
cdr3_nt: TGTGCCAGCAGTCGGACTCGCCAAGAGACCCAGTACTTC

clone_size: NA
v_call: TRBV7-9
d_call: TRBD2
j_call: TRBJ2-7
cdr3_aa: CASSLIAGGPHEQYF
cdr3_nt: TGTGCCAGCAGCCTGATAGCGGGAGGGCCCCACGAGCAGTACTTC

clone_size: NA
v_call: TRBV19
d_call: NA
j_call: TRBJ2-1
cdr3_aa: CASSMDRSSYNEQFF
cdr3_nt: TGTGCCAGTAGTATGGACAGAAGCTCCTACAATGAGCAGTTCTTC

clone_size: NA
v_call: TRBV19
d_call: TRBD1
j_call: TRBJ1-5
cdr3_aa: CASNPDRGLNQPQHF
cdr3_nt: TGTGCCAGTAACCCGGACAGGGGTCTCAATCAGCCCCAGCATTTT

clone_size: few
v_call: TRBV21-1
d_call: NA
j_call: TRBJ2-2
cdr3_aa: CASSNGTRGDTGELFF
cdr3_nt: TGTGCCAGCAGCAATGGGACTAGGGGTGACACCGGGGAGCTGTTTTTT

clone_size: NA
v_call: TRBV4-1
d_call: NA
j_call: TRBJ1-2
cdr3_aa: CASSQVGRGNYGYTF
cdr3_nt: TGCGCCAGCAGCCAAGTAGGGAGGGGTAACTATGGCTACACCTTC

clone_size: NA
v_call: TRBV6-5
d_call: NA
j_call: TRBJ1-5
cdr3_aa: CASSHRENQPQHF
cdr3_nt: TGTGCCAGCAGTCACAGGGAAAATCAGCCCCAGCATTTT

clone_size: NA
v_call: TRBV28
d_call: TRBD1
j_call: TRBJ1-3
cdr3_aa: CASSSTGVGNTIYF
cdr3_nt: TGTGCCAGCAGTTCCACAGGGGTTGGAAACACCATATATTTT

clone_size: NA
v_call: TRBV28
d_call: NA
j_call: TRBJ2-7
cdr3_aa: CASSLTVSPLYEQYF
cdr3_nt: TGTGCCAGCAGTCTAACAGTCTCCCCCCTCTACGAGCAGTACTTC

clone_size: few
v_call: TRBV12-5
d_call: NA
j_call: TRBJ2-7
cdr3_aa: CASGFLSYEQYF
cdr3_nt: TGTGCTAGTGGTTTCCTTTCCTACGAGCAGTACTTC

clone_size: NA
v_call: TRBV4-1
d_call: TRBD1
j_call: TRBJ2-1
cdr3_aa: CASSLIAGTGGHNEQFF
cdr3_nt: TGCGCCAGCAGCCTCATTGCCGGGACAGGGGGCCACAATGAGCAGTTCTTC

clone_size: NA
v_call: TRBV7-3
d_call: TRBD1
j_call: TRBJ1-2
cdr3_aa: CASSPQGTGVNYGYTF
cdr3_nt: TGTGCCAGCAGCCCGCAGGGGACAGGTGTTAACTATGGCTACACCTTC

clone_size: NA
v_call: TRBV5-1
d_call: NA
j_call: TRBJ1-5
cdr3_aa: CASSLAGDQPQHF
cdr3_nt: TGCGCCAGCAGCTTGGCGGGGGATCAGCCCCAGCATTTT

clone_size: NA
v_call: TRBV27
d_call: TRBD1
j_call: TRBJ1-1
cdr3_aa: CASSSYEITGTGTETFF
cdr3_nt: TGTGCCAGCAGTTCATATGAGATAACCGGGACAGGGACCGAGACTTTCTTT

clone_size: NA
v_call: TRBV5-1
d_call: TRBD2
j_call: TRBJ2-1
cdr3_aa: CASSGGGTSGFNEQFF
cdr3_nt: TGCGCCAGCAGCGGGGGCGGGACTAGCGGTTTCAATGAGCAGTTCTTC

clone_size: few
v_call: TRBV2
d_call: TRBD1
j_call: TRBJ2-5
cdr3_aa: CASSWDRGSEETQYF
cdr3_nt: TGTGCCAGCAGTTGGGACAGGGGGTCAGAGGAGACCCAGTACTTC

clone_size: NA
v_call: TRBV2
d_call: NA
j_call: TRBJ2-7
cdr3_aa: CASSDREHRPYEQYF
cdr3_nt: TGTGCCAGCAGTGATAGGGAACACAGGCCCTACGAGCAGTACTTC

clone_size: NA
v_call: TRBV5-1
d_call: NA
j_call: TRBJ2-7
cdr3_aa: CASSLDLGPYEQYF
cdr3_nt: TGCGCCAGCAGCTTGGATCTGGGCCCCTACGAGCAGTACTTC

clone_size: NA
v_call: TRBV19
d_call: NA
j_call: TRBJ2-7
cdr3_aa: CASSGSLAYEQYF
cdr3_nt: TGTGCCAGTAGCGGGTCTTTAGCCTACGAGCAGTACTTC

clone_size: few
v_call: TRBV5-4
d_call: NA
j_call: TRBJ2-1
cdr3_aa: CATRSGDQNNEQFF
cdr3_nt: TGTGCCACGCGTTCGGGAGACCAAAACAATGAGCAGTTCTTC

clone_size: NA
v_call: TRBV6-6
d_call: NA
j_call: TRBJ2-7
cdr3_aa: CATFSEGTEQYF
cdr3_nt: TGTGCCACCTTCTCCGAGGGCACCGAGCAGTACTTC

clone_size: NA
v_call: TRBV10-3
d_call: NA
j_call: TRBJ1-6
cdr3_aa: CAIRETGNSPLHF
cdr3_nt: TGTGCCATCAGAGAAACCGGTAATTCACCCCTCCACTTT

clone_size: NA
v_call: TRBV18
d_call: TRBD1
j_call: TRBJ1-1
cdr3_aa: CASSLLRDRGPLNTEAFF
cdr3_nt: TGTGCCAGCTCACTGCTTAGGGACAGGGGTCCCCTGAACACTGAAGCTTTCTTT

clone_size: NA
v_call: TRBV4-1
d_call: TRBD2
j_call: TRBJ2-1
cdr3_aa: CASSQEGLAGAYNEQFF
cdr3_nt: TGCGCCAGCAGCCAAGAGGGACTAGCGGGAGCATACAATGAGCAGTTCTTC

clone_size: few
v_call: TRBV6-5
d_call: NA
j_call: TRBJ1-1
cdr3_aa: CASRAFSNTEAFF
cdr3_nt: TGTGCCAGCAGGGCTTTTTCGAACACTGAAGCTTTCTTT

clone_size: NA
v_call: TRBV27
d_call: TRBD2
j_call: TRBJ2-1
cdr3_aa: CASSLLGAGVGNEQFF
cdr3_nt: TGTGCCAGCAGTTTATTAGGAGCGGGAGTAGGGAATGAGCAGTTCTTC

clone_size: NA
v_call: TRBV18
d_call: TRBD2
j_call: TRBJ2-1
cdr3_aa: CASSPPGLAGEGQFF
cdr3_nt: TGTGCCAGCTCACCACCGGGACTAGCGGGAGAGGGGCAGTTCTTC

clone_size: NA
v_call: TRBV4-2
d_call: NA
j_call: TRBJ2-3
cdr3_aa: CASSQEGRPSTDTQYF
cdr3_nt: TGTGCCAGCAGCCAAGAGGGCCGCCCTAGCACAGATACGCAGTATTTT

clone_size: once
v_call: TRBV5-4
d_call: NA
j_call: TRBJ1-2
cdr3_aa: CASSPGGAYGYTF
cdr3_nt: TGTGCCAGCAGCCCTGGGGGGGCCTATGGCTACACCTTC

clone_size: NA
v_call: TRBV5-8
d_call: TRBD2
j_call: TRBJ2-1
cdr3_aa: CASSLLAGYNEQFF
cdr3_nt: TGTGCCAGCAGCTTACTAGCGGGTTACAATGAGCAGTTCTTC

clone_size: NA
v_call: TRBV5-5
d_call: TRBD2
j_call: TRBJ2-2
cdr3_aa: CASSLRLARNTGELFF
cdr3_nt: TGTGCCAGCAGCTTGCGACTAGCTCGGAACACCGGGGAGCTGTTTTTT

clone_size: NA
v_call: TRBV27
d_call: TRBD2
j_call: TRBJ2-1
cdr3_aa: CASSFRTSGSPSPNEQFF
cdr3_nt: TGTGCCAGCAGTTTCAGGACTAGCGGGAGTCCCTCTCCCAATGAGCAGTTCTTC

clone_size: few
v_call: TRBV28
d_call: TRBD1
j_call: TRBJ1-2
cdr3_aa: CASRAGTGHYGYTF
cdr3_nt: TGTGCCAGCAGAGCCGGGACAGGTCACTATGGCTACACCTTC

clone_size: NA
v_call: TRBV29-1
d_call: NA
j_call: TRBJ2-5
cdr3_aa: CSVVAIQETQYF
cdr3_nt: TGCAGCGTGGTAGCCATCCAAGAGACCCAGTACTTC

clone_size: NA
v_call: TRBV13
d_call: NA
j_call: TRBJ1-3
cdr3_aa: CASSLRDTPGNTIYF
cdr3_nt: TGTGCCAGCAGTTTACGGGACACTCCTGGAAACACCATATATTTT

clone_size: NA
v_call: TRBV4-3
d_call: NA
j_call: TRBJ1-3
cdr3_aa: CASSQDSTDMNSGNTIYF
cdr3_nt: TGCGCCAGCAGCCAAGATTCGACCGACATGAACTCTGGAAACACCATATATTTT

clone_size: NA
v_call: TRBV6-5
d_call: TRBD2
j_call: TRBJ2-1
cdr3_aa: CASSYSLAGVRNEQFF
cdr3_nt: TGTGCCAGCAGTTACTCCTTAGCGGGTGTACGGAATGAGCAGTTCTTC

clone_size: few
v_call: TRBV10-2
d_call: NA
j_call: TRBJ2-1
cdr3_aa: CASSSGLNSYNEQFF
cdr3_nt: TGCGCCAGCAGTTCAGGATTAAACTCCTACAATGAGCAGTTCTTC

clone_size: NA
v_call: TRBV5-6
d_call: TRBD1
j_call: TRBJ2-3
cdr3_aa: CASSPQDRGADTQYF
cdr3_nt: TGTGCCAGCAGCCCCCAGGACAGGGGGGCAGATACGCAGTATTTT

clone_size: once
v_call: TRBV5-1
d_call: NA
j_call: TRBJ2-1
cdr3_aa: CASSRDTTTYNEQFF
cdr3_nt: TGCGCCAGCAGCCGGGACACTACCACTTACAATGAGCAGTTCTTC

clone_size: few
v_call: TRBV6-5
d_call: TRBD1
j_call: TRBJ2-7
cdr3_aa: CASSSGQGYYEQYF
cdr3_nt: TGTGCCAGCAGTTCAGGACAGGGATACTACGAGCAGTACTTC

clone_size: NA
v_call: TRBV4-3
d_call: TRBD2
j_call: TRBJ2-5
cdr3_aa: CASSQDVAGGPEETQYF
cdr3_nt: TGCGCCAGCAGCCAAGATGTAGCGGGAGGGCCGGAAGAGACCCAGTACTTC

clone_size: NA
v_call: TRBV10-3
d_call: TRBD1
j_call: TRBJ2-7
cdr3_aa: CASRDRGSYEQYF
cdr3_nt: TGTGCCTCCCGGGACAGAGGTTCCTACGAGCAGTACTTC

clone_size: NA
v_call: TRBV27
d_call: TRBD2
j_call: TRBJ2-1
cdr3_aa: CASSTTGTSVYNEQFF
cdr3_nt: TGTGCCAGCAGTACAACCGGGACTAGCGTATACAATGAGCAGTTCTTC